These 12 T cell receptor beta chains were all obtained from the same sample, sequenced in a study of blood T cells in healthy people across ages. Through a sample-barcoded 5' primer and a J-beta primer mix, a second PCR was run for roughly 6 to 11 cycles. TCRdb itself ran the 5' RACE reads through MiXCR, one entry per CDR3 protein. This repertoire shows over 700,000 distinct CDR3 sequences, approximately 25% found once; its top ten account for 9.4%. The sample also formed part of further work on T cells of mothers and their children.

Sequencing was carried out using blood. The source of these receptors is a boy aged 5 to 17 in good health.

A few counts support this clonotype. This chain uses TRBV20-1 with TRBJ2-3; possibly TRBD1 for D (6 bases). V was clipped by 0 bases and J by 2 bases, with 15 bases between them. Germline lookup yields CDR1 DFQATT and CDR2 SNEGSKA (reference sequence). The length of the CDR3 is 16 residues. CDR3 sequence: CSARDPAQGYTDTQYF. The CDR3 region has the DNA TGCAGTGCTAGAGACCCCGCTCAGGGGTACACAGATACGCAGTATTTT.

This clonotype has only a few counts. V usage is TRBV28 and J usage is TRBJ1-2; no reliable D call. Germline CDR1 and CDR2: MDHEN and SYDVKM. Trimming shortened V by 6 bases and J by 7 bases, and 9 bases separated the two germline ends. The CDR3 is 11 amino acids. CDR3 sequence reads: CASSHRGGYTF. For the CDR3, the DNA is TGTGCCAGCAGCCACCGGGGTGGCTACACCTTC.

The genes are TRBV2 and TRBJ2-2; 7 positions agree with TRBD1. CDR1 is SNHLY and CDR2 is FYNNEI in the germline V gene. V lost 8 bases to trimming and J lost 5 bases; unmatched junction nucleotides: 8. The CDR3 is made up of 14 amino acids. CDR3 in amino acids: CASGWDSETGELFF. The CDR3 region has the DNA TGTGCCAGCGGTTGGGACAGCGAGACCGGGGAGCTGTTTTTT.

The gene calls are TRBV3-1 and TRBJ2-3; a weak D match, TRBD2 (6 bases). CDR1 is LGHDT and CDR2 is YNNKEL in the germline V gene (reference sequence). The V end was cut by 0 bases, the J end by 11 bases, with 12 bases between. CDR3 size: 13 residues. CDR3 in amino acids: CASSQDGEEEQYF. The CDR3 nucleotides are TGTGCCAGCAGCCAAGACGGGGAGGAAGAGCAGTATTTT.

The V and J genes are TRBV12-5 and TRBJ2-5, with 8 bases that match TRBD2. The V and J ends lost 1 base and 1 base, in that order; junction bases with no gene match: 11. Germline V gene data show CDR1 as LGHNT and CDR2 as FRNRAP. This CDR3 is built from 18 residues. CDR3 residues: CASGLGINIREGQETQYF. The CDR3 DNA reads as TGTGCTAGTGGTTTGGGGATAAATATTCGGGAGGGCCAAGAGACCCAGTACTTC.

V and J are TRBV28 and TRBJ2-2; TRBD1 is a possible D gene (6 bases). The CDR3 is 15 amino acids. Trimming pared 4 bases from V and 2 bases from J, leaving 11 bases between. The V gene's germline CDR1 is MDHEN and CDR2 SYDVKM. The CDR3 loop reads CASSSPGQNTGELFF. The CDR3 DNA is TGTGCCAGCAGTTCTCCGGGACAAAACACCGGGGAGCTGTTTTTT.

This clonotype has just one count. This chain links TRBV7-9 with TRBJ1-2; no reliable D call. The V end lost 1 base, the J end lost 4 bases, and 13 bases lay between the germline ends. The germline V gene encodes CDR1 SEHNR and CDR2 FQNEAQ (reference sequence). CDR3 size: 15 residues. CDR3 DNA sequence: TGTGCCAGCAGCTTAGTTGTTCCAGCTAGCTATGGCTACACCTTC. Translated, it gives CASSLVVPASYGYTF.

This clonotype occurred a few times. V gene TRBV7-9 combines with J gene TRBJ2-5; the match to TRBD2 covers 7 bases. Germline V gene sequence: CDR1 SEHNR, CDR2 FQNEAQ (reference sequence). The CDR3 consists of 15 residues. After removal of 1 base from V and 5 bases from J, the junction contained 7 bases not matched to a gene. The CDR3 DNA reads TGTGCCAGCAGCTTAGACGCGGGAGTAGGGGAGACCCAGTACTTC. This gives the protein CASSLDAGVGETQYF.

This clonotype was picked up a small number of times. In DNA, the CDR3 is TGCAGCGTTAAGGCCAACACCGGGGAGCTGTTTTTT. Encoded protein: CSVKANTGELFF. This rearrangement joins TRBV29-1 to TRBJ2-2; D is unresolved. From germline, CDR1 is SQVTM and CDR2 ANQGSEA. This CDR3 comprises 12 residues. The V and J ends lost 5 bases and 2 bases respectively, with 6 bases between them.

This clonotype was counted only a few times. The gene calls are TRBV6-5 and TRBJ1-1; D is ambiguous. Per germline, CDR1 MNHEY and CDR2 SVGAGI. With 4 bases removed from V and 4 bases from J, the gap between germline ends came to 10 bases. The CDR3 loop spans 13 amino acids. CDR3 DNA sequence: TGTGCCAGCAGTTTAGGCAAGTTCACTGAAGCTTTCTTT. This translates into CASSLGKFTEAFF.

This clonotype occurred a few times. This chain connects TRBV29-1 to TRBJ2-7; D is undetermined. This CDR3 has 12 amino acids. Trimming took off 4 bases at V and 3 bases at J, with 10 bases between the two ends. CDR1 and CDR2 (germline): SQVTM, ANQGSEA. The CDR3 DNA is TGCAGCGTTGTACTTCCTTTCTACGAGCAGTACTTC. Translated, it gives CSVVLPFYEQYF.

This clonotype was counted between two and nine times. J is TRBJ2-7 and V is TRBV20-1; tentatively, D is TRBD2 (6 bases). V was trimmed by 0 bases and J by 2 bases, leaving 17 bases between them. From germline, CDR1 is DFQATT and CDR2 SNEGSKA (reference sequence). The CDR3 loop spans 16 amino acids. The CDR3 DNA reads TGCAGTGCTAGAGATTCAGAACGGGGGTTGACCTACGAGCAGTACTTC. Its translation: CSARDSERGLTYEQYF.